This T cell receptor beta chain derives from a study of CD4 T cells in relation to SARS-CoV-2 and coronaviruses. Overall study context: PBMCs were cultured with antigen for over nine days before TCR beta sequencing.

The germline V gene has CDR1 MNHEY and CDR2 SVGAGI. V lost 6 bases to trimming and J lost 5 bases, with 5 bases between them. The CDR3 is made up of 12 amino acids. Assay used: immunoSEQ multiplex PCR; TCRdb lists only in-frame clones, some missing. Altogether approximately 20,000 clones are present, roughly four fifths being singletons, with the ten largest covering about a fifth. Of note for this clone: The antigen remains undetermined.

General observations from the study: No donor gave both pre-pandemic and post-infection samples.

Before the COVID-19 pandemic, during about 2010-2018, CD4+ T cells were taken from unexposed donors. The cells were cultured for about ten days before CD4+ T cells were isolated. As cell numbers allowed, unexposed-donor CD4+ T cells faced SARS-CoV-2 S/N and four cold-coronavirus spikes. This sequence originates from a human donor in good health. Specimen: CD4+ T cells from PBMCs, cultured in vitro. V is TRBV6-5 and J is TRBJ1-6, with D unresolved. The CDR3 region has the DNA TGTGCCAGCAGATCTAATAATTCACCCCTCCACTTT. Translation: CASRSNNSPLHF.